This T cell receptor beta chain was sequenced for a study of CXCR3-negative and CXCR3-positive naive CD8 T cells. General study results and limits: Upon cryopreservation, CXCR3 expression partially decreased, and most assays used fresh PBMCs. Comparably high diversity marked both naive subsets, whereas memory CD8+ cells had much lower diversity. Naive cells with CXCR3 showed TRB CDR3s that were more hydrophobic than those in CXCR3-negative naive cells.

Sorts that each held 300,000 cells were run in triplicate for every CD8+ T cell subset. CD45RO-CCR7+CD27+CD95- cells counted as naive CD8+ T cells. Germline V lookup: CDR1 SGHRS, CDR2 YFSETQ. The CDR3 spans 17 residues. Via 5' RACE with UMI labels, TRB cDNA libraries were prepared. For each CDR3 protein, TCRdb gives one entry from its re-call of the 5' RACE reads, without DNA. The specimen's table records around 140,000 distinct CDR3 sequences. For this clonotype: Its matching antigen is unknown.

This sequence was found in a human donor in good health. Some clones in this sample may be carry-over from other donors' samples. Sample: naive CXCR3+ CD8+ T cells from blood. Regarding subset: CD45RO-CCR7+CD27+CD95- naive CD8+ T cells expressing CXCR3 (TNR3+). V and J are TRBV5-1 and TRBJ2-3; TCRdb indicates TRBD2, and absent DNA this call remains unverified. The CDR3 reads CASSSKEGADKTDTQYF.